In its sample, the clone carrying this TCR beta chain was seen many times. Its cognate antigen is unknown. Trimming cost V 3 bases and J 9 bases, with 12 bases left between them. The CDR3 has 11 amino acids. The germline V gene encodes CDR1 DFQATT and CDR2 SNEGSKA (reference sequence). These data belong to a study of CD8+CD57+ T cells in acquired aplastic anemia. Study at large: Yields of DNA that came from sorted CD4+ and CD8+ cells averaged approximately 3.5 ug. The average read count for CD4+ cells in healthy donors was around 10 million. Points from the study as a whole: Patients and controls shared about 30 CD8+ CDR3 sequences.

TCR beta VDJ combinations and CDR3 sequences were profiled from genomic DNA. MiXCR, applied by TCRdb to the reads, yields one record per CDR3 protein. The repertoire holds roughly 190,000 distinct CDR3 sequences, approximately 49% seen once, with 16% in the top ten. The sample was sorted CD4+, CD8+, or CD8+CD57+ T cells (not recorded which) from PBMCs. The sequence derives from a human donor in good health, serving as a control. V gene TRBV20-1 combines with J gene TRBJ2-7; D is unclear. The CDR3 coding sequence is TGCAGTGCTAGCATCCCCAATGGGCAGTACTTC. The encoded protein is CSASIPNGQYF.